The present T cell receptor (beta chain) was sequenced within a study of shared clonotypes between healthy human individuals. This clone was recorded a few times. Using immunoSEQ multiplex PCR, the repertoire was profiled, and TCRdb retains in-frame clones only, with some absent. Of 900,000 to 1,200,000 clones listed, approximately 80% are singletons. V lost 3 bases and J lost 4, with 9 bases in between. Germline CDR1 reads MDHEN; CDR2 reads SYDVKM. This CDR3 spans 13 amino acids. The chain has TRBV28 and TRBJ1-1; D gene uncertain. Material for sequencing was memory CD4+ T cells from PBMCs. Documented subset: CD45RA-negative fraction. The receptor comes from a man aged 18 to 30 in good health. Some clones in this sample may be carry-over from other donors' samples. This chain's CDR3 is CASSFEGATEAFF. CDR3 sequence (DNA): TGTGCCAGCAGTTTCGAGGGTGCCACTGAAGCTTTCTTT.